Below, 25 T cell receptor beta chains from the same sample are listed, as sequenced in a study of T cells in Graves' hyperthyroidism and ophthalmopathy. The CDR3 regions of TCR beta were amplified from RNA transcripts. TCR CDR3 regions were first amplified by RT-PCR with HTBI primers. MiXCR, applied by TCRdb to the multiplex PCR reads, yields one record per CDR3 protein. The sample lists some 550,000 distinct CDR3 sequences, less than 25% occurring once. Sequencing used blood. The receptor source for this set is a man aged 18-30 years with Graves' hyperthyroidism.

This clonotype was seen only a few times. The chain combines TRBV28 with TRBJ2-2; D might be TRBD2 (6 bases). The germline V gene encodes CDR1 MDHEN and CDR2 SYDVKM. CDR3 length equals 16 residues. The V end lost 6 bases, the J end lost 0 bases, and 14 bases lay between the germline ends. CDR3 nucleotides: TGTGCCAGCAGGATCCTTCCGGGAGCGAACACCGGGGAGCTGTTTTTT. This sequence encodes CASRILPGANTGELFF.

This rearrangement joins TRBV6-2 or TRBV6-3 to TRBJ1-1; no clear D. V was trimmed by 7 bases and J by 6 bases, leaving 15 bases between them. The germline CDR1 and CDR2 sequences are MNHEY and SVGEGT. This CDR3 has 13 residues. The CDR3 bases are TGTGCCAGCAAGAATGCGGTAGGATCTGAAGCTTTCTTT. Translation gives CASKNAVGSEAFF.

This clonotype was observed at least ten times. The chain recombines TRBV7-6 with TRBJ2-7, with D possibly TRBD1 on 6 matching bases. V gave up 5 bases and J gave up 2 bases, with 19 bases separating them. Germline values: CDR1 SGHVS, CDR2 FNYEAQ. This CDR3 is built from 16 residues. The CDR3 DNA sequence: TGTGCCAGCAGCCTCCGTCCCGGGACACCACCCTACGAGCAGTACTTC. It is translated as CASSLRPGTPPYEQYF. The full variable domain, in which reference TRBV7-6 and TRBJ2-7 provide the parts outside the CDR3, is GAGVSQSPRYKVTKRGQDVALRCDPISGHVSLYWYRQALGQGPEFLTYFNYEAQQDKSGLPNDRFSAERPEGSISTLTIQRTEQRDSAMYRCASSLRPGTPPYEQYFGPGTRLTVT.

The CDR3: CASSLDGTTNTEAFF. The CDR3 DNA reads as TGCGCCAGCAGCTTGGATGGGACCACCAACACTGAAGCTTTCTTT. The chain carries TRBV5-1 and TRBJ1-1, with D perhaps matching TRBD1 (5 bases). CDR1 is SGHRS and CDR2 is YFSETQ in the germline V gene. Between the trimmed V and J ends, which lost 0 bases and 2 bases, there was a span of 11 bases. The CDR3 extends over 15 amino acids.

The J gene is TRBJ1-6, the V gene TRBV20-1, with 7 bases that match TRBD1. The CDR3 runs to 14 residues. The V gene's germline CDR1 is DFQATT and CDR2 SNEGSKA (reference sequence). With 6 bases clipped from V and 7 bases from J, the junction kept 9 bases outside the gene matches. The CDR3, as DNA: TGCAGTGCGAGGGACAGCAGAGTGAATTCACCCCTCCACTTT. This sequence encodes CSARDSRVNSPLHF.

The chain combines TRBV6-1 with TRBJ1-5; 10 nucleotides line up with TRBD1. CDR3 length equals 15 residues. Trimming at V came to 5 bases and at J to 5 bases, leaving 6 bases not matched to a gene. Germline V lookup: CDR1 MNHNS, CDR2 SASEGT. Here the CDR3 DNA reads TGTGCCAGCAGTCGGACAGGGGGTCAATATCAGCCCCAGCATTTT. Protein: CASSRTGGQYQPQHF.

This clonotype has ten or more counts. The gene calls are TRBV19 and TRBJ1-1; no definite D call. This CDR3 region has 11 residues. The germline V gene has CDR1 LNHDA and CDR2 SQIVND (reference sequence). The V end was cut by 6 bases, the J end by 4 bases, with 6 bases between. The CDR3 DNA reads TGTGCCAGTAGCGGACTCACTGAAGCTTTCTTT. This codes for CASSGLTEAFF.

There are a few counts of this clonotype. V and J are TRBV11-2 and TRBJ2-3; possible D gene TRBD2, 6 bases. CDR3 length equals 16 residues. Trimming removed 5 bases from V and 6 bases from J, with 21 bases in between. Germline V gene sequence: CDR1 SGHAT, CDR2 FQNNGV. The CDR3 reads CASSLWDSSWGDTQYF. The CDR3 DNA is TGTGCCAGCAGCCTTTGGGACTCATCCTGGGGGGATACGCAGTATTTT.

This clonotype was recorded many times. The chain employs TRBV27 and TRBJ1-5; no definite D call. The V gene's germline CDR1 is MNHEY and CDR2 SMNVEV (reference sequence). This CDR3 has 14 residues. V was pared by 5 bases and J by 0 bases, with 8 bases between. CDR3 nucleotides: TGTGCCAGCAGTCCCGTTTCTAGCAATCAGCCCCAGCATTTT. This sequence encodes CASSPVSSNQPQHF.

The chain employs TRBV6-1 and TRBJ2-7; D is perhaps TRBD2 (6 bases). CDR3 length: 13 residues. From germline, CDR1 is MNHNS and CDR2 SASEGT. Deletions cut 10 bases from V and 1 base from J, with 14 bases between. The CDR3 nucleotides read TGTGCCACCGTCGGAGGGGTATCCTACGAGCAGTACTTC. Its protein product is CATVGGVSYEQYF.

This chain links TRBV19 with TRBJ2-2; D might be TRBD1 (6 bases). Germline CDR1 reads LNHDA; CDR2 reads SQIVND (reference sequence). The CDR3 runs to 13 residues. V lost 6 bases to trimming and J lost 4 bases, with 9 bases between them. CDR3: CASRGHLTGELFF. The CDR3 DNA reads as TGTGCCAGTAGGGGACACCTCACCGGGGAGCTGTTTTTT.

This clonotype has at least ten counts. This sequence joins TRBV28 and TRBJ1-2; D gene uncertain. This CDR3 is 12 amino acids long. Germline values: CDR1 MDHEN, CDR2 SYDVKM. V was cut by 2 bases and J by 4 bases, with 5 bases left in between. The CDR3 protein is CASSLLGYGYTF. The CDR3 region has the DNA TGTGCCAGCAGTTTACTGGGCTATGGCTACACCTTC.

In this sample, this clonotype turned up a few times. The rearrangement links TRBV30 to TRBJ1-6, with 9 bases aligning to TRBD1. Trimming removed 1 base from V and 8 bases from J; junction bases left unmatched: 9. The CDR3 is 16 residues long. The germline CDR1 and CDR2 sequences are GTSNPN and SVGIG (reference sequence). The CDR3 spells CAWSEPGQGFDSPLHF. The CDR3 nucleotides read TGTGCCTGGAGTGAACCGGGACAGGGATTTGATTCACCCCTCCACTTT. The full variable domain, rest sourced from reference TRBV30 and TRBJ1-6, is SQTIHQWPATLVQPVGSPLSLECTVEGTSNPNLYWYRQAAGRGLQLLFYSVGIGQISSEVPQNLSASRPQDRQFILSSKKLLLSDSGFYLCAWSEPGQGFDSPLHFGNGTRLTVT.

In this sample, this clonotype turned up many times. This rearrangement joins TRBV19 to TRBJ1-5; D is perhaps TRBD1 (5 bases). The germline V and J ends were trimmed by 3 bases and 1 base, with 19 bases remaining between them. Germline CDR1 and CDR2: LNHDA and SQIVND (reference sequence). The CDR3 loop spans 18 amino acids. CDR3 in DNA: TGTGCCAGTAGTATTACAGGTGGGAAAATATTCAGCAATCAGCCCCAGCATTTT. Its translation is CASSITGGKIFSNQPQHF.

The chain employs TRBV29-1 and TRBJ1-1; 8 bases map to TRBD1. Germline V gene sequence: CDR1 SQVTM, CDR2 ANQGSEA. The CDR3 is 13 amino acids. Trimming took 6 bases from V and 1 from J; bases not matched to a gene: 4. The CDR3 bases are TGCAGCGTGGAGGGACAGGCGAACACTGAAGCTTTCTTT. This sequence encodes CSVEGQANTEAFF.

This clonotype was seen ten or more times. This chain joins TRBV30 and TRBJ2-5; D gene ambiguous. The germline V gene encodes CDR1 GTSNPN and CDR2 SVGIG (reference sequence). The V gene lost 6 bases and the J gene lost 7 bases, with 6 bases spanning the gap. The CDR3 is 9 amino acids. The CDR3 spells CACGPTQYF. The CDR3 bases are TGTGCCTGCGGTCCGACCCAGTACTTC.

There are many counts of this clonotype. This chain joins TRBV19 and TRBJ1-2, with D perhaps matching TRBD1 (6 bases). Germline assignment: CDR1 LNHDA and CDR2 SQIVND (reference sequence). The germline V and J ends were trimmed by 8 bases and 7 bases, with 11 bases remaining between them. This CDR3 comprises 11 residues. CDR3 bases: TGTGCCAGTCAGGACAGAAGTGGCTACACCTTC. As protein: CASQDRSGYTF.

This clonotype was observed at least ten times. The rearrangement joins TRBV6-2 or TRBV6-3 to TRBJ1-2; tentative D call: TRBD1 (6 bases). Trimming pared 4 bases from V and 0 bases from J, leaving 6 bases between. Per the germline V gene, CDR1 is MNHEY and CDR2 is SVGEGT. This CDR3 is 13 amino acids long. The CDR3 DNA follows: TGTGCCAGCAGTTGGACAGCTAACTATGGCTACACCTTC. Residues: CASSWTANYGYTF.

This clonotype was observed many times. The rearrangement uses TRBV7-8 and TRBJ2-7; 10 nucleotides align to TRBD1. There are 14 residues in the CDR3. V dropped 4 bases and J dropped 7; count of bases not matched to a gene: 7. Germline CDR1 and CDR2: SGHVS and FQNEAQ. CDR3 nucleotide sequence: TGTGCCAGCAGCTCGCGACAGGGGGCGGGGGAGCAGTACTTC. Translating it yields CASSSRQGAGEQYF. The whole variable domain, remainder taken from reference TRBV7-8 and TRBJ2-7, is GAGVSQSPRYKVAKRGQDVALRCDPISGHVSLFWYQQALGQGPEFLTYFQNEAQLDKSGLPSDRFFAERPEGSVSTLKIQRTQQEDSAVYLCASSSRQGAGEQYFGPGTRLTVT.

This clonotype was counted once. V and J are TRBV27 and TRBJ1-1, with D hard to call. Between the trimmed V and J ends, which lost 6 bases and 0 bases, there was a span of 20 bases. Germline CDR1 MNHEY, CDR2 SMNVEV (reference sequence). The CDR3 runs to 17 residues. CDR3 DNA sequence: TGTGCCAGCAGGGAAGGAGGGCACCCAGTCATGAACACTGAAGCTTTCTTT. Protein product: CASREGGHPVMNTEAFF.

Ten or more counts support this clonotype. The genes are TRBV27 and TRBJ2-2; TRBD1 matches at 7 bases. V was clipped by 3 bases and J by 7 bases; unmatched bases: 8. This CDR3 contains 15 residues. Germline V gives CDR1 MNHEY, CDR2 SMNVEV (reference sequence). CDR3 DNA sequence: TGTGCCAGCAGTTTCCATGGACAGGTTGGCGGGGAGCTGTTTTTT. It encodes CASSFHGQVGGELFF.

This clonotype appeared many times. V gene TRBV28 combines with J gene TRBJ2-5; a possible D gene is TRBD1 (7 bases). Germline CDR1 and CDR2: MDHEN and SYDVKM. The CDR3 totals 15 residues. V dropped 3 bases and J dropped 4 bases, with 15 bases sitting between them. CDR3 bases: TGTGCCAGCAGTTTCAAGTGGCAGGGGGGAGAGACCCAGTACTTC. Its translation: CASSFKWQGGETQYF.

This clonotype was found many times. The J gene is TRBJ1-1, the V gene TRBV7-2; D call uncertain. Between the trimmed V and J ends, which lost 5 bases and 1 base, there was a span of 11 bases. The CDR3 contains 14 residues. Germline values: CDR1 SGHTA, CDR2 FQGNSA. The CDR3 region is CASSLQHRNTEAFF. The CDR3 DNA reads TGTGCCAGCAGCCTCCAGCACCGGAACACTGAAGCTTTCTTT.

This clonotype was seen repeatedly, ten times or more. V usage is TRBV6-1 and J usage is TRBJ1-5, with D possibly TRBD1 on 5 matching bases. Germline CDR1 reads MNHNS; CDR2 reads SASEGT. This CDR3 is built from 15 residues. The V end was cut by 6 bases, the J end by 1 base, with 13 bases between. CDR3 sequence: CASRRGSQSNQPQHF. The CDR3 DNA reads TGTGCCAGCAGGCGGGGGTCCCAGAGCAATCAGCCCCAGCATTTT.

This chain joins TRBV6-2 or TRBV6-3 and TRBJ1-5, with D perhaps matching TRBD1 (5 bases). CDR3 size: 14 residues. Germline CDR1 reads MNHEY; CDR2 reads SVGEGT. V was trimmed by 6 bases and J by 7 bases, leaving 16 bases between them. CDR3 region: CASSPAGGTQPQHF. Written as DNA, the CDR3 is TGTGCCAGCAGCCCCGCGGGGGGAACGCAGCCCCAGCATTTT.